The clone carrying this TCR beta chain was detected many times. Its antigen is unidentified. TCRdb ran MiXCR on the multiplex PCR reads and lists one entry per CDR3 protein. The table lists about 130,000 distinct CDR3 sequences, about 20% of them singletons. This record belongs to a study of breast tumors, draining lymph nodes, adjacent tissues. Study conclusions and caveats: Data fit most tumor T cells coming from lymph node, expanding in tumor. Luminal-like breast cancer showed significantly greater tumor-nontumor repertoire similarity than basal-like breast cancer did. Tumor TCR diversity was below lymph nodes but above nontumor tissue.

The lymph nodes were axillary draining lymph nodes from breast cancer patients. The sequenced material came from axillary lymph node tissue. The sequence derives from a female donor with breast cancer. Some clones in this sample may be carry-over from other donors' samples.

The CDR3 loop reads CASSPQGGGREETQYF. The CDR3 coding sequence is TGCGCCAGCAGCCCCCAGGGGGGAGGCCGCGAGGAGACCCAGTACTTC. This chain joins TRBV5-1 and TRBJ2-5; TRBD1 is a possible D gene (7 bases). The CDR3 totals 16 residues. Trimming shortened V by 4 bases and J by 5 bases, and 21 bases separated the two germline ends. CDR1 is SGHRS and CDR2 is YFSETQ in the germline V gene. The entire variable domain, with the rest obtained from reference TRBV5-1 and TRBJ2-5, is as follows: KAGVTQTPRYLIKTRGQQVTLSCSPISGHRSVSWYQQTPGQGLQFLFEYFSETQRNKGNFPGRFSGRQFSNSRSEMNVSTLELGDSALYLCASSPQGGGREETQYFGPGTRLLVL.